A single count supports the clone carrying this TCR beta chain. Its target is unknown. With 4 bases removed from V and 2 bases from J, the gap between germline ends came to 15 bases. This CDR3 has 15 amino acids. Germline V gene sequence: CDR1 LGHDT, CDR2 YNNKEL (reference sequence). The assay was immunoSEQ multiplex PCR, and TCRdb's table has in-frame clones only and misses some. The sample lists roughly 380,000 clones; roughly 85% were seen once. Sample treatment: approximately 18 received Ad26.COV2.S at low or high dose, single or two shots; about 5 received placebo; per-sample allocation not given. Vaccine and placebo recipients were sampled on day 63 after the first injection. The data originate from a study of Ad26.COV2.S vaccination and SARS-CoV-2 variants. Study in general: COV1001, an Ad26.COV2.S trial, supplied this vaccine-arm donor. The vaccine Ad26.COV2.S was put into the muscle once, or twice with 56 days between. Points from the study as a whole: It is possible that the TCR breadth and depth analyses underestimated the total T cell responses.

The genes are TRBV3-1 (or the pseudogene TRBV3-2) and TRBJ2-7, with D possibly being TRBD1 (6 bases). This TCR derives from a person aged 18 to 65 who received the Ad26.COV2.S COVID-19 vaccine or a placebo. The starting material was peripheral blood, obtained in a trial of Ad26.COV2.S vaccine versus placebo. The CDR3 DNA reads TGTGCCAGCAGCCCAGAAGGACAGCTTACCTACGAGCAGTACTTC. This gives the protein CASSPEGQLTYEQYF.